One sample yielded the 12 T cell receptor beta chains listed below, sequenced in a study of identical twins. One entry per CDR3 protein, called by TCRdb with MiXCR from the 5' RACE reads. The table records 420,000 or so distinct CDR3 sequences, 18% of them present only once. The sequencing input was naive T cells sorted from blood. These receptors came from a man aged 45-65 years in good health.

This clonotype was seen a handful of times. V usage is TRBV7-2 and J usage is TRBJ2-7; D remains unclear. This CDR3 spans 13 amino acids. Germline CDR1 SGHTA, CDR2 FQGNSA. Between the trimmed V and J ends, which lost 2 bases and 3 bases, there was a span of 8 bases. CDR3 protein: CASSLNGYYEQYF. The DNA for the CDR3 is TGTGCCAGCAGCTTAAACGGTTACTACGAGCAGTACTTC.

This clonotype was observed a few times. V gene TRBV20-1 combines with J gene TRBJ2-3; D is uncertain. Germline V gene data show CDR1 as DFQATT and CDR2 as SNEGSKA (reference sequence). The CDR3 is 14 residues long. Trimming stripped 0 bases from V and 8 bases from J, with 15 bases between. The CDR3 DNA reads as TGCAGTGCTAGAGATCCGGTCGGAGTTAGTACGCAGTATTTT. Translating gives CSARDPVGVSTQYF.

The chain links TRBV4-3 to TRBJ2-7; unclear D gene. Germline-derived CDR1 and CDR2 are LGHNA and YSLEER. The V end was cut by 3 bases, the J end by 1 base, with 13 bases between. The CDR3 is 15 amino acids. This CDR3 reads CASSHLFQQSYEQYF. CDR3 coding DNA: TGCGCCAGCAGCCACCTGTTTCAGCAATCCTACGAGCAGTACTTC.

CDR3 in amino acids: CAISAGQGDEQFF. The CDR3 DNA is TGTGCCATCAGTGCCGGACAGGGCGATGAGCAGTTCTTC. The rearrangement joins TRBV10-3 to TRBJ2-1; 8 nucleotides line up with TRBD1. The CDR3 contains 13 residues. From germline, CDR1 is ENHRY and CDR2 SYGVKD. J gave up 8 bases and V 4 bases, and 4 bases lay outside the gene matches.

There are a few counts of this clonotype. The CDR3 region is CASSQVGTENEKLFF. DNA of the CDR3: TGTGCCAGCAGCCAAGTAGGGACAGAGAATGAAAAACTGTTTTTT. The V call is TRBV4-2, the J call TRBJ1-4; 7 nucleotides align to TRBD1. Per germline, CDR1 LGHNA and CDR2 YNFKEQ. This CDR3 comprises 15 residues. J gave up 5 bases and V 1 base, and 4 bases lay outside the gene matches.

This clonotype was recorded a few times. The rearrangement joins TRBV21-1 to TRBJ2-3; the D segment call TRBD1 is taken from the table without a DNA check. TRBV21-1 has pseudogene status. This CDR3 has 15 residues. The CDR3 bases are TGTGCCAGCAGCAAAGTGACAGAAAACACAGATACGCAGTATTTT. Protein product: CASSKVTENTDTQYF.

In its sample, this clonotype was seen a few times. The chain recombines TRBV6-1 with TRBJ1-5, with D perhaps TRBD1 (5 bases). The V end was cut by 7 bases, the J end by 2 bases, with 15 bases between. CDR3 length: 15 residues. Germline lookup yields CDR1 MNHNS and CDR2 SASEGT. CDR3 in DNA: TGTGCCAGCAATGGGAGGCAGGGAGGCAATCAGCCCCAGCATTTT. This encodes CASNGRQGGNQPQHF.

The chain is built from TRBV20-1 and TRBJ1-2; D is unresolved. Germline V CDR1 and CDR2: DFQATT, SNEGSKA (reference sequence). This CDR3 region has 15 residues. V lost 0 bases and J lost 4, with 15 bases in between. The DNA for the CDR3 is TGCAGTGCTAGAGATCGGTTCGGTAGCACCTATGGCTACACCTTC. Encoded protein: CSARDRFGSTYGYTF.

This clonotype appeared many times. The CDR3 DNA is TGTGCCAGCGCTCCTCCTACAGGGGGCAGACGCTATGGCTACACCTTC. It codes for CASAPPTGGRRYGYTF. The chain employs TRBV28 and TRBJ1-2; 9 nucleotides match TRBD1. Germline loops: CDR1 MDHEN, CDR2 SYDVKM. CDR3 length: 16 amino acids. V dropped 8 bases and J dropped 4; count of bases not matched to a gene: 14.

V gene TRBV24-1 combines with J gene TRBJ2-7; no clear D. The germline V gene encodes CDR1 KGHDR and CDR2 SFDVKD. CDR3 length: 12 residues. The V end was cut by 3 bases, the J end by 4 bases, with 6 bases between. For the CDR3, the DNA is TGTGCCACCAGTGATAACGGATACGAGCAGTACTTC. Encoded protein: CATSDNGYEQYF.

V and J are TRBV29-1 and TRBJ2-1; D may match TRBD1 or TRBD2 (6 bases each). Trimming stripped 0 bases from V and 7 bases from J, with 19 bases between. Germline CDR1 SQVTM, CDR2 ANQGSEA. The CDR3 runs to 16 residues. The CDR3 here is CSVEDLGGRSTNEQFF. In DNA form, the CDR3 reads TGCAGCGTTGAAGATCTTGGGGGGCGCAGTACAAATGAGCAGTTCTTC.

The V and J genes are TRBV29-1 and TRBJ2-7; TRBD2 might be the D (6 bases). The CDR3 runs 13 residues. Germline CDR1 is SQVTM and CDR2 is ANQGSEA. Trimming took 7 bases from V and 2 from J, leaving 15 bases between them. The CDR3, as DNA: TGCAGCGGGGGGGAGAGTCACGCCTACGAGCAGTACTTC. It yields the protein CSGGESHAYEQYF.